A single sample is the source of the 5 T cell receptor beta chains below, sequenced in a study of cytomegalovirus exposure and HLA in healthy donors. The PCR was carried out with 60 Vbeta primers and 13 Jbeta primers. The method was immunoSEQ multiplex PCR; TCRdb's version includes in-frame clones alone and lacks a portion of them. The sample has 95,000 or so clones, approximately 77% seen once. The sequencing sample was made of PBMCs. These receptors came from a woman in her thirties or forties in good health and CMV-seronegative.

The genes are TRBV4-1 and TRBJ1-4; D is uncertain. V lost 0 bases and J 5 bases, leaving 13 bases between the germline ends. The CDR3 extends over 16 amino acids. Germline loops: CDR1 MGHRA, CDR2 YSYEKL. The CDR3 DNA is TGCGCCAGCAGCCAAGATACGGGGAGAGGGAATGAAAAACTGTTTTTT. Protein sequence: CASSQDTGRGNEKLFF.

The chain has TRBV10-3 and TRBJ1-3; D might be TRBD1 (5 bases). Germline V gene sequence: CDR1 ENHRY, CDR2 SYGVKD. Trimming took 6 bases from V and 2 from J, leaving 14 bases between them. The CDR3 extends over 15 amino acids. The CDR3 here is CAIRVRTLAGNTIYF. DNA for the CDR3: TGTGCCATCAGGGTACGGACACTGGCTGGAAACACCATATATTTT.

V gene TRBV5-4 combines with J gene TRBJ1-2, with a weak D call TRBD1 (5 bases). Germline CDR1 and CDR2: SGHNT and YYREEE (reference sequence). Deletions cut 4 bases from V and 4 bases from J, with 17 bases between. The CDR3 consists of 15 residues. The CDR3 region has the DNA TGTGCCAGCAGCGGGAGGGGCAGGTCCGGCTATGGCTACACCTTC. Amino acid sequence: CASSGRGRSGYGYTF.

The chain recombines TRBV2 with TRBJ2-3, with TRBD2 matching 10 bases. Germline V gene sequence: CDR1 SNHLY, CDR2 FYNNEI. With V trimmed by 4 bases and J by 6 bases, 7 bases remained unmatched. The CDR3 contains 15 residues. The CDR3 nucleotides read TGTGCCAGCAGTGCGTTACTAGCGGGGTCGGATACGCAGTATTTT. Translating it yields CASSALLAGSDTQYF.

The rearrangement links TRBV2 to TRBJ2-7; 7 nucleotides line up with TRBD2. This CDR3 has 12 amino acids. Unmatched junction bases numbered 5, after V lost 8 bases and J lost 4 bases. Germline V gene sequence: CDR1 SNHLY, CDR2 FYNNEI. The CDR3 DNA reads TGTGCCAGCGGTGGGGGGGGATACGAGCAGTACTTC. The encoded protein is CASGGGGYEQYF.